These 27 T cell receptor beta chains share one sample of origin, sequenced in a study of shared clonotypes between healthy human individuals. Data came from immunoSEQ multiplex PCR; TCRdb stores just in-frame clones and leaves some out. The sample lists around 1.5 million clones; around 98% were seen once. Specimen: naive CD4+ T cells sorted from blood. Subset noted: CD45RA+ positively selected. These receptors originate from a man aged 30 to 39 in good health.

The chain is built from TRBV19 and TRBJ2-7; maybe TRBD1 (6 bases). Per the germline V gene, CDR1 is LNHDA and CDR2 is SQIVND (reference sequence). The CDR3 is made up of 14 amino acids. Between the trimmed V and J ends, which lost 6 bases and 4 bases, there was a span of 16 bases. CDR3 sequence (DNA): TGTGCCAGTAGCCTGGACAGCTCCTTGTACGAGCAGTACTTC. It translates to CASSLDSSLYEQYF. Supplemented by reference TRBV19 and TRBJ2-7, the full variable domain reads DGGITQSPKYLFRKEGQNVTLSCEQNLNHDAMYWYRQDPGQGLRLIYYSQIVNDFQKGDIAEGYSVSREKKESFPLTVTSAQKNPTAFYLCASSLDSSLYEQYFGPGTRLTVT.

The gene calls are TRBV28 and TRBJ1-5; no clear D gene. V lost 7 bases, J lost 9 bases, and 13 bases lay in between. The CDR3 covers 12 residues. The germline V gene encodes CDR1 MDHEN and CDR2 SYDVKM. The CDR3 region has the DNA TGTGCCAGCACCACCAGAGTCGGGCCCCAGCATTTT. It is translated as CASTTRVGPQHF.

This clone was picked up one time. CDR3 coding DNA: TGTGCCAGTAGTACACGACAGGTGTTTGAGCAGTTCTTC. It specifies CASSTRQVFEQFF. The rearrangement uses TRBV19 and TRBJ2-1; tentative D call: TRBD1 (6 bases). Deletions cut 4 bases from V and 9 bases from J, with 13 bases between. The CDR3 sequence is 13 residues long. CDR1 LNHDA and CDR2 SQIVND come from the germline V gene (reference sequence).

The chain recombines TRBV5-1 with TRBJ2-7; 11 positions match TRBD1. The CDR3 runs 16 residues. The V gene's germline CDR1 is SGHRS and CDR2 YFSETQ. V gave up 4 bases and J gave up 0 bases; unmatched junction bases: 6. The CDR3, as DNA: TGCGCCAGCAGCCCTACCGGGACAGGGGGCTCCTACGAGCAGTACTTC. As protein: CASSPTGTGGSYEQYF.

The V call is TRBV7-3, the J call TRBJ2-1, with TRBD1 as a possible D gene (6 bases). In germline, CDR1 is SGHTA, CDR2 FQGTGA. This CDR3 comprises 14 residues. V was pared by 5 bases and J by 8 bases, with 16 bases between. The DNA of the CDR3 is TGTGCCAGCAGCACATCGACAAGACAGGATGAGCAGTTCTTC. Translated: CASSTSTRQDEQFF.

This chain uses TRBV19 with TRBJ2-2; D might be TRBD1 (5 bases). CDR1 is LNHDA and CDR2 is SQIVND in the germline V gene (reference sequence). CDR3 length: 16 residues. The ends were cut back, 2 bases at V and 4 bases at J, with 14 bases in the middle. CDR3 loop: CASSIQGARSTGELFF. The CDR3 DNA reads as TGTGCCAGTAGTATACAGGGTGCGCGGAGCACCGGGGAGCTGTTTTTT. The entire variable domain, with the rest obtained from reference TRBV19 and TRBJ2-2, is as follows: DGGITQSPKYLFRKEGQNVTLSCEQNLNHDAMYWYRQDPGQGLRLIYYSQIVNDFQKGDIAEGYSVSREKKESFPLTVTSAQKNPTAFYLCASSIQGARSTGELFFGEGSRLTVL.

J is TRBJ2-3 and V is TRBV7-9, with D possibly TRBD1 on 5 matching bases. CDR3 size: 15 residues. Trimming removed 1 base from V and 3 bases from J, with 11 bases in between. CDR1 is SEHNR, CDR2 FQNEAQ, per germline (reference sequence). The CDR3 DNA reads as TGTGCCAGCAGCTTAGGGCCCCCAGGGACAGATACGCAGTATTTT. Amino acids: CASSLGPPGTDTQYF.

The gene calls are TRBV2 and TRBJ2-5, with D unresolved. V gave up 1 base and J gave up 4 bases, with 13 bases separating them. The CDR3 has 15 amino acids. Germline CDR1 reads SNHLY; CDR2 reads FYNNEI. CDR3 sequence (DNA): TGTGCCAGCAGTGAAGAGTCGAGTAGGGCAGAGACCCAGTACTTC. It yields the protein CASSEESSRAETQYF.

In DNA form, the CDR3 reads TGTGCCAGCAGTAGGGAAGTTTATGAAAAACTGTTTTTT. This encodes CASSREVYEKLFF. The chain combines TRBV6-4 with TRBJ1-4; D gene unclear. The ends were cut back, 5 bases at V and 6 bases at J, with 10 bases in the middle. CDR3 size: 13 residues. Per the germline V gene, CDR1 is MRHNA and CDR2 is SNTAGT.

This chain joins TRBV28 and TRBJ2-1; D is perhaps TRBD1 (6 bases). Trimming pared 5 bases from V and 9 bases from J, leaving 11 bases between. Germline V gene sequence: CDR1 MDHEN, CDR2 SYDVKM. The CDR3 sequence is 12 residues long. The CDR3 DNA sequence: TGTGCCAGCAGTACAGGGAACGGTGAGCAGTTCTTC. It specifies CASSTGNGEQFF.

The chain combines TRBV28 with TRBJ2-5, with D perhaps matching TRBD1 or TRBD2 (6 bases each). Trimming left V 2 bases short and J 7 bases short, with 14 bases between. Germline CDR1 reads MDHEN; CDR2 reads SYDVKM. The CDR3 consists of 14 residues. The CDR3 sequence is CASSLQGRTATQYF. CDR3 DNA sequence: TGTGCCAGCAGTTTACAGGGGAGGACCGCGACCCAGTACTTC.

The chain uses TRBV20-1 and TRBJ2-3; D not certain. CDR1 and CDR2 (germline): DFQATT, SNEGSKA (reference sequence). CDR3 length equals 11 residues. Trimming cost V 5 bases and J 7 bases, with 10 bases left between them. The CDR3 DNA follows: TGCAGTGCTCCTCTAGAGAATACGCAGTATTTT. Protein sequence: CSAPLENTQYF.

V is TRBV6-5 and J is TRBJ2-1; 8 bases map to TRBD1. The junction had 6 bases not matched to a gene; V was cut back by 10 bases and J by 4 bases. CDR1 is MNHEY and CDR2 is SVGAGI in the germline V gene. CDR3 length equals 13 residues. The CDR3 region has the DNA TGTGCCAACTCAGACAGGGGATACAATGAGCAGTTCTTC. Its protein product is CANSDRGYNEQFF.

The rearrangement uses TRBV19 and TRBJ1-1; D is possibly TRBD1 (6 bases). The CDR3 sequence is 13 residues long. Between the trimmed V and J ends, which lost 11 bases and 2 bases, there was a span of 15 bases. The germline CDR1 and CDR2 sequences are LNHDA and SQIVND (reference sequence). The CDR3 loop reads CAAGERRNTEAFF. CDR3 DNA sequence: TGTGCCGCAGGGGAGAGAAGAAACACTGAAGCTTTCTTT.

This chain joins TRBV5-5 and TRBJ2-3; 8 positions match TRBD1. Germline CDR1 is SGHKS and CDR2 is YYEKEE (reference sequence). The CDR3 sequence is 13 residues long. V lost 4 bases, J lost 8 bases, and 6 bases stayed unmatched. The DNA for the CDR3 is TGTGCCAGCAGCCCGGTAACAGGGGGTACGCAGTATTTT. This codes for CASSPVTGGTQYF. The full variable domain, with the rest looked up from reference TRBV5-5 and TRBJ2-3, is DAGVTQSPTHLIKTRGQQVTLRCSPISGHKSVSWYQQVLGQGPQFIFQYYEKEERGRGNFPDRFSARQFPNYSSELNVNALLLGDSALYLCASSPVTGGTQYFGPGTRLTVL.

The V and J genes are TRBV7-2 and TRBJ2-5; 15 bases agree with TRBD2. CDR1 is SGHTA, CDR2 FQGNSA, per germline. The CDR3 covers 19 residues. Germline trimming cut 3 bases from V and 3 bases from J; bases unmatched to any gene: 11. The CDR3 region is CASSFWTSGRAAPKETQYF. In DNA, the CDR3 is TGTGCCAGCAGCTTCTGGACTAGCGGGAGGGCCGCCCCTAAAGAGACCCAGTACTTC.

CDR3 in DNA: TGTGCCAGCAGCTTAAAGGACAGAGGGGAAAACGAGCAGTACTTC. Protein: CASSLKDRGENEQYF. V usage is TRBV7-3 and J usage is TRBJ2-7; possible D gene TRBD1, 6 bases. From germline, CDR1 is SGHTA and CDR2 FQGTGA. CDR3 length: 15 residues. V gave up 1 base and J gave up 5 bases, with 15 bases separating them.

This CDR3 reads CASRPDGVGTEAFF. The CDR3 DNA is TGCGCCAGCAGGCCTGACGGGGTAGGGACTGAAGCTTTCTTT. The V and J genes are TRBV5-1 and TRBJ1-1; D unresolved. The CDR3 contains 14 residues. Germline V gene data show CDR1 as SGHRS and CDR2 as YFSETQ. The V gene lost 5 bases and the J gene lost 5 bases, with 16 bases spanning the gap.

This clone appeared once. The J gene is TRBJ1-5, the V gene TRBV19, with TRBD1 matching 7 bases. CDR1 and CDR2 from the germline V gene are LNHDA and SQIVND (reference sequence). CDR3 length equals 13 residues. J lost 3 bases, V lost 7 bases, and 3 bases had no gene match. The CDR3 sequence is CASMDRNNQPQHF. CDR3 coding DNA: TGTGCCAGTATGGACAGGAACAATCAGCCCCAGCATTTT.

V gene TRBV25-1 combines with J gene TRBJ2-3; a possible D gene is TRBD2 (5 bases). The V gene lost 3 bases and the J gene lost 0 bases, with 10 bases spanning the gap. The germline gives CDR1 MGHDK, CDR2 SYGVNS. This CDR3 is 15 amino acids long. The CDR3 region has the DNA TGTGCCAGCAGTGACTCGAGGGCAAGCACAGATACGCAGTATTTT. Protein: CASSDSRASTDTQYF.

V gene TRBV9 combines with J gene TRBJ2-3; TRBD2 matches at 13 bases. The CDR3 loop spans 15 amino acids. The germline V gene has CDR1 SGDLS and CDR2 YYNGEE. After removal of 4 bases from V and 7 bases from J, the junction contained 6 bases not matched to a gene. The CDR3 reads CASSRRTSGSYTQYF. CDR3 DNA sequence: TGTGCCAGCAGCCGACGGACTAGCGGGAGTTATACGCAGTATTTT.

The rearrangement joins TRBV10-3 to TRBJ1-5; D gene uncertain. Trimming pared 5 bases from V and 5 bases from J, leaving 10 bases between. Germline lookup yields CDR1 ENHRY and CDR2 SYGVKD. The CDR3 is made up of 13 amino acids. CDR3 amino acids: CAISSDTYQPQHF. CDR3 in DNA: TGTGCCATCAGTTCTGACACCTATCAGCCCCAGCATTTT.

The rearrangement links TRBV10-2 to TRBJ2-7; D call uncertain. The germline V gene has CDR1 WSHSY and CDR2 SAAADI. The CDR3 runs to 15 residues. Between the trimmed V and J ends, which lost 2 bases and 0 bases, there was a span of 11 bases. CDR3 loop: CASSENRELSYEQYF. The CDR3 nucleotides read TGCGCCAGCAGTGAGAATAGGGAACTCTCCTACGAGCAGTACTTC.

As concerns this clone: Other nucleotide sequences in the sample specify the same CDR3. V usage is TRBV5-1 and J usage is TRBJ2-2, with 8 positions matching TRBD1. V shed 2 bases, J shed 5 bases, and the junction held 2 bases outside the gene matches. Per the germline V gene, CDR1 is SGHRS and CDR2 is YFSETQ. The CDR3 contains 14 residues. For the CDR3, the DNA is TGCGCCAGCAGCTTTACAGGGGGAACCGGGGAGCTGTTTTTT. This sequence encodes CASSFTGGTGELFF.

The chain couples TRBV7-6 to TRBJ1-3; D gene unclear. The CDR3 length is 14 residues. V dropped 2 bases and J dropped 3 bases, with 8 bases sitting between them. The germline V gene encodes CDR1 SGHVS and CDR2 FNYEAQ. In nucleotides, the CDR3 is TGTGCCAGCAGCTTAAGTCGAAGTGGAAACACCATATATTTT. It is translated as CASSLSRSGNTIYF.

The genes are TRBV30 and TRBJ1-5; D is ambiguous. The germline CDR1 and CDR2 sequences are GTSNPN and SVGIG (reference sequence). The V end lost 4 bases, the J end lost 7 bases, and 14 bases lay between the germline ends. The CDR3 covers 13 residues. CDR3 in DNA: TGTGCCTGGAACGGCGGGGTAGCGCAGCCCCAGCATTTT. Protein sequence: CAWNGGVAQPQHF.

This clone was seen only a few times. The identical CDR3 is also encoded by other nucleotide sequences in the sample. The rearrangement joins TRBV5-1 to TRBJ2-1; D gene unclear. This CDR3 contains 15 residues. Trimming took 0 bases from V and 0 from J, leaving 7 bases between them. Germline V gene data show CDR1 as SGHRS and CDR2 as YFSETQ. CDR3 region: CASSLVRSSYNEQFF. In DNA form, the CDR3 reads TGCGCCAGCAGCTTGGTCCGGAGCTCCTACAATGAGCAGTTCTTC.